One and the same sample provided the 21 T cell receptor beta chains below, sequenced in a study of control samples from healthy donors and cancer patients (dated by TCRdb to the early 2020s). The library was obtained by the immunoSEQ multiplex PCR assay. TCRdb stores this immuneACCESS table with in-frame sequences only. Part of the clones is absent; in the studies checked, under half of the shortfall reflects unresolved V genes, and no reason is known for the rest. The sample yields 100,000 or so clones; approximately 89% were counted once. The ten largest make up 0.85% to 1% of the sample. Input material: blood. The receptor set was obtained from a woman aged 25-40 years in good health.

The V call is TRBV18, the J call TRBJ2-3, with TRBD2 identical over 11 bases. The CDR3 runs to 16 residues. After removal of 4 bases from V and 2 bases from J, the junction contained 5 bases not matched to a gene. Per the germline V gene, CDR1 is KGHSH and CDR2 is LQKENI. The CDR3 spells CASSLGTSGYTDTQYF. DNA for the CDR3: TGTGCCAGCTCACTAGGGACTAGCGGTTACACAGATACGCAGTATTTT. The whole variable domain, filled in from reference TRBV18 and TRBJ2-3, reads NAGVMQNPRHLVRRRGQEARLRCSPMKGHSHVYWYRQLPEEGLKFMVYLQKENIIDESGMPKERFSAEFPKEGPSILRIQQVVRGDSAAYFCASSLGTSGYTDTQYFGPGTRLTVL.

The chain carries TRBV5-1 and TRBJ2-2, with D maybe TRBD2 (7 bases). This CDR3 comprises 15 residues. V shed 0 bases and J shed 3 bases, with 9 bases lying between them. Germline lookup yields CDR1 SGHRS and CDR2 YFSETQ. CDR3 amino acids: CASSLAGGDTGELFF. In nucleotides, the CDR3 is TGCGCCAGCAGCTTGGCGGGGGGCGACACCGGGGAGCTGTTTTTT.

This chain links TRBV5-1 with TRBJ1-1; possible D gene TRBD1, 5 bases. V was trimmed by 4 bases and J by 10 bases, leaving 17 bases between them. CDR1 and CDR2 (germline): SGHRS, YFSETQ. The CDR3 loop spans 13 amino acids. For the CDR3, the DNA is TGCGCCAGCAGCATAAATCAGGGTATCGGAGCTTTCTTT. Amino acids: CASSINQGIGAFF.

The rearrangement links TRBV2 to TRBJ1-2; D uncertain. The CDR3 runs to 14 residues. Germline loops: CDR1 SNHLY, CDR2 FYNNEI. V was shortened by 7 bases and J by 0 bases, with 12 bases between the two germline ends. The CDR3 is CASTPTEANYGYTF. CDR3 nucleotide sequence: TGTGCCAGCACCCCGACGGAAGCTAACTATGGCTACACCTTC. Supplemented by reference TRBV2 and TRBJ1-2, the full variable domain reads EPEVTQTPSHQVTQMGQEVILRCVPISNHLYFYWYRQILGQKVEFLVSFYNNEISEKSEIFDDQFSVERPDGSNFTLKIRSTKLEDSAMYFCASTPTEANYGYTFGSGTRLTVV.

This clone was seen just once. The chain combines TRBV6-5 with TRBJ2-6; tentative D call: TRBD1 (5 bases). The CDR3 spans 15 residues. Trimming cost V 11 bases and J 4 bases, with 18 bases left between them. The V gene's germline CDR1 is MNHEY and CDR2 SVGAGI. The CDR3 loop reads CASLKGQSGANVLTF. CDR3 in DNA: TGTGCCTCCCTGAAGGGGCAGTCCGGGGCCAACGTCCTGACTTTC.

V gene TRBV6-5 combines with J gene TRBJ1-2; no clear D gene. The V and J ends lost 2 bases and 6 bases respectively, with 16 bases between them. Looked up from germline, CDR1 is MNHEY and CDR2 is SVGAGI. The CDR3 extends over 15 amino acids. The CDR3: CASSYGRLESNGYTF. CDR3 DNA sequence: TGTGCCAGCAGTTACGGTCGGTTAGAGTCCAATGGCTACACCTTC.

DNA for the CDR3: TGTGCCAGCAGCGAGGACATCCAAGGGGTTAGTGAAAAACTGTTTTTT. It translates to CASSEDIQGVSEKLFF. This chain connects TRBV6-6 to TRBJ1-4, with D perhaps matching TRBD1 (5 bases). Trimming removed 6 bases at V and 7 bases at J, with 21 bases between. This CDR3 is built from 16 residues. Germline V lookup: CDR1 MNHNY, CDR2 SVGAGI (reference sequence).

The chain carries TRBV3-1 (or the pseudogene TRBV3-2) and TRBJ1-5; a weak D match, TRBD1 (6 bases). CDR1 and CDR2 from the germline V gene are LGHDT and YNNKEL (reference sequence). The V end lost 6 bases, the J end lost 7 bases, and 22 bases lay between the germline ends. The CDR3 runs 16 residues. CDR3 DNA: TGTGCCAGCAGACTCACCATCACAGGGATTCGACAGCCCCAGCATTTT. This encodes CASRLTITGIRQPQHF.

This sequence joins TRBV6-5 and TRBJ1-1, with a weak D call TRBD1 (5 bases). This CDR3 is 13 amino acids long. Germline values: CDR1 MNHEY, CDR2 SVGAGI. Trimming removed 0 bases at V and 9 bases at J, with 11 bases between. Written as DNA, the CDR3 is TGTGCCAGCAGTTACTCGGGAGGGGTAAAAGCTTTCTTT. It specifies CASSYSGGVKAFF.

This chain connects TRBV6-6 to TRBJ2-7; tentative D call: TRBD2 (5 bases). Germline CDR1 reads MNHNY; CDR2 reads SVGAGI (reference sequence). The V and J ends lost 7 bases and 2 bases respectively, with 15 bases between them. The CDR3 runs to 14 residues. DNA of the CDR3: TGTGCCAGCACGGTAGGGCGGGCGACCTACGAGCAGTACTTC. Protein: CASTVGRATYEQYF.

The gene calls are TRBV5-1 and TRBJ2-2, with TRBD2 matching over 8 bases. V dropped 2 bases and J dropped 0; count of bases not matched to a gene: 9. The CDR3 loop spans 18 amino acids. Germline V gene sequence: CDR1 SGHRS, CDR2 YFSETQ. The CDR3 nucleotides read TGCGCCAGCAGCTTCCTCACTAGCGGATACGCGAACACCGGGGAGCTGTTTTTT. Encoded protein: CASSFLTSGYANTGELFF.

The chain carries TRBV18 and TRBJ1-1; D uncertain. CDR3 size: 14 residues. Germline V gene sequence: CDR1 KGHSH, CDR2 LQKENI. Trimming removed 2 bases at V and 1 base at J, with 8 bases between. CDR3 nucleotides: TGTGCCAGCTCACCATCTTACCAGAACACTGAAGCTTTCTTT. Amino acids: CASSPSYQNTEAFF.

The gene calls are TRBV4-2 and TRBJ1-1; D perhaps matches TRBD1 (6 bases). Germline lookup yields CDR1 LGHNA and CDR2 YNFKEQ. This CDR3 is built from 15 residues. Between the trimmed V and J ends, which lost 3 bases and 1 base, there was a span of 12 bases. The CDR3 is CASSHGSGQNTEAFF. The CDR3 DNA is TGTGCCAGCAGCCACGGGTCGGGACAGAACACTGAAGCTTTCTTT.

V usage is TRBV29-1 and J usage is TRBJ1-5; D ambiguous. The length of the CDR3 is 12 residues. Germline loops: CDR1 SQVTM, CDR2 ANQGSEA. Trimming pared 5 bases from V and 11 bases from J, leaving 16 bases between. This CDR3 reads CSVLTWEGAQHF. In nucleotides, the CDR3 is TGCAGCGTTTTAACATGGGAAGGAGCCCAGCATTTT.

The chain couples TRBV12-3 or TRBV12-4 to TRBJ1-4; the D gene is possibly TRBD1 (5 bases). Trimming cost V 8 bases and J 0 bases, with 7 bases left between them. This CDR3 region has 13 residues. CDR3 bases: TGTGCCAGCGCAGGGTCAACTAATGAAAAACTGTTTTTT. Translating it yields CASAGSTNEKLFF.

The chain recombines TRBV4-1 with TRBJ1-4; 10 nucleotides match TRBD1. V was clipped by 0 bases and J by 4 bases; unmatched bases: 2. This CDR3 comprises 16 residues. Germline V gene sequence: CDR1 MGHRA, CDR2 YSYEKL. The CDR3 DNA reads TGCGCCAGCAGCCAAGAGGGGACAGGGGTTAATGAAAAACTGTTTTTT. The encoded protein is CASSQEGTGVNEKLFF.

This sequence joins TRBV18 and TRBJ1-3; 7 bases map to TRBD1. Looked up from germline, CDR1 is KGHSH and CDR2 is LQKENI. The CDR3 runs 15 residues. J was trimmed by 1 base and V by 8 bases; bases with no gene match: 8. The CDR3 DNA is TGTGCCAGCGCGGCGACAGGGAAATCTGGAAACACCATATATTTT. The encoded protein is CASAATGKSGNTIYF. The variable domain in full, completed from reference TRBV18 and TRBJ1-3, reads NAGVMQNPRHLVRRRGQEARLRCSPMKGHSHVYWYRQLPEEGLKFMVYLQKENIIDESGMPKERFSAEFPKEGPSILRIQQVVRGDSAAYFCASAATGKSGNTIYFGEGSWLTVV.

This chain uses TRBV3-1 (or the pseudogene TRBV3-2) with TRBJ2-7; TRBD1 agrees at 7 bases. V lost 7 bases and J lost 2; bases outside the gene matches: 8. Germline CDR1 LGHDT, CDR2 YNNKEL (reference sequence). CDR3 length: 14 amino acids. CDR3 sequence reads: CASTPTGFTYEQYF. The CDR3 DNA reads TGTGCCAGCACCCCGACAGGGTTTACCTACGAGCAGTACTTC.

The chain combines TRBV5-6 with TRBJ2-1; 9 bases align to TRBD2. After removal of 0 bases from V and 12 bases from J, the junction contained 4 bases not matched to a gene. The CDR3 loop spans 13 amino acids. The germline V gene has CDR1 SGHDT and CDR2 YYEEEE. The DNA for the CDR3 is TGTGCCAGCAGCTTGGTTTCTAGCGGGACGCAGTTCTTC. As protein: CASSLVSSGTQFF.

The V and J genes are TRBV2 and TRBJ2-1; the D is unclear. The germline gives CDR1 SNHLY, CDR2 FYNNEI. Trimming shortened V by 10 bases and J by 6 bases, and 19 bases separated the two germline ends. This CDR3 is built from 14 residues. The CDR3 sequence is CANPTRARANEQFF. For the CDR3, the DNA is TGTGCCAACCCGACCAGAGCTCGAGCCAATGAGCAGTTCTTC.

The V call is TRBV14, the J call TRBJ2-5; 7 positions match TRBD1. After removal of 1 base from V and 2 bases from J, the junction contained 4 bases not matched to a gene. Germline lookup yields CDR1 SGHDN and CDR2 FVKESK. The CDR3 length is 15 residues. This CDR3 reads CASSQGGTVQETQYF. The CDR3 DNA is TGTGCCAGCAGCCAAGGAGGGACAGTTCAAGAGACCCAGTACTTC.